This TCR beta chain stems from a study of T-cell reconstitution after alpha-beta-depleted transplantation in children. General study findings and limits: There were some patients whose high TCRbeta diversity at day 60 came from surviving recipient T cells and thymic progenitors. Approximately two months post-transplant, alpha-beta T cells reportedly originated from several hundred expanded graft clones.

Points on this clonotype: Its target is not known.

It was with unique molecular identifiers that the TCRbeta library was prepared. MiXCR was run by TCRdb on the PCR reads, yielding one entry per CDR3 protein. This table has 780,000 or so distinct CDR3 sequences, around 15% appearing once. The receptor was isolated from a male patient younger than 18 who had a stem cell transplant for acute lymphoblastic leukemia, so the T cells may come from the graft donor. The material was PBMCs, mostly from graft donor cells, obtained 360 days after TCRalphabeta/CD19-depleted stem cell transplant.

CDR3 amino acids: CASSLGRQLTYEQYF. CDR3 in DNA: TGCGCCAGCAGCTTAGGACGCCAGCTGACCTACGAGCAGTACTTC. V is TRBV5-1 and J is TRBJ2-7; no reliable D call. This CDR3 has 15 residues. Germline CDR1 is SGHRS and CDR2 is YFSETQ. Trimming cost V 2 bases and J 2 bases, with 14 bases left between them.